This T cell receptor (beta chain) is drawn from a study of blood T cell repertoires in COVID-19. About the study: Material from acute and convalescent COVID-19 was sourced from the United States, Italy and Spain. PBMCs, B-cell-depleted T cells, or T cells provided the cDNA or gDNA that made up the material.

The germline V and J ends were trimmed by 3 bases and 1 base, with 6 bases remaining between them. The germline V gene has CDR1 SEHNR and CDR2 FQNEAQ (reference sequence). This CDR3 spans 14 amino acids. Source study methods: Amplifying reference gene primers gave estimates of nucleated cell counts. Sequencing used immunoSEQ multiplex PCR; TCRdb keeps in-frame clones, though not all of them. V and J calls and clone size follow that table, whereas D and trimming were derived from the DNA. The repertoire has fewer than 200,000 clones, around 85% of them found once; the top ten carry roughly 1.2%. Material: peripheral blood. The clonotype originates from a man aged 60 to 69 who had recovered from COVID-19. The chain employs TRBV7-9 and TRBJ1-4; D not certain. CDR3 loop: CASSFRGTNEKLFF. The CDR3 DNA sequence: TGTGCCAGCAGCTTTCGGGGAACTAATGAAAAACTGTTTTTT.